These T cell receptor beta chains were read from a single sample in a study of blood T cell repertoires in COVID-19. TCRdb keeps only in-frame clones here, not all; method: immunoSEQ multiplex PCR. The table shows under 250,000 clones, with roughly 80% occurring only once. Sequencing was performed on peripheral blood. These receptors all come from a man in his fifties or sixties with active or convalescent COVID-19. CDR3s include the opening cysteine and the closing phenylalanine or tryptophan. The D gene is left open where the match is weak. Some rows mark clone size as missing; the rest say once, few, many or name a class of expanded clone.

CDR3aa,CDR3nt,abundance,j_gene,d_gene,v_gene
CASSYTTGINEQFF,TGTGCCAGCAGTTACACGACAGGGATAAATGAGCAGTTCTTC,NA,TRBJ2-1,TRBD1,TRBV6-5
CATSEGTLYEQYF,TGTGCCACCAGCGAGGGTACACTCTACGAGCAGTACTTC,NA,TRBJ2-7,NA,TRBV15
CASSIATATEAFF,TGTGCCAGTAGTATCGCTACTGCCACTGAAGCTTTCTTT,NA,TRBJ1-1,NA,TRBV19
CACPDKGAGGANVLTF,TGTGCCTGTCCGGACAAGGGGGCGGGTGGGGCCAACGTCCTGACTTTC,NA,TRBJ2-6,TRBD1,TRBV30
CSAAGGAYNEQFF,TGCAGTGCTGCGGGGGGGGCCTACAATGAGCAGTTCTTC,NA,TRBJ2-1,TRBD2,TRBV29-1
CASSLGASGVNTQYF,TGTGCCAGCAGCTTAGGGGCTAGCGGGGTGAATACGCAGTATTTT,NA,TRBJ2-3,TRBD2,TRBV7-3
CARRPEGENTGELFF,TGTGCCAGAAGGCCCGAGGGTGAGAACACCGGGGAGCTGTTTTTT,NA,TRBJ2-2,NA,TRBV27
CAISESRGGDTEAFF,TGTGCCATCAGTGAGTCGAGAGGAGGAGACACTGAAGCTTTCTTT,NA,TRBJ1-1,NA,TRBV10-3
CASRRGAGVYGYTF,TGTGCCAGCAGGCGGGGGGCGGGGGTCTATGGCTACACCTTC,NA,TRBJ1-2,NA,TRBV27
CASSLPGTEVSLHF,TGTGCCAGCAGCCTGCCCGGGACAGAAGTTTCCCTCCACTTT,NA,TRBJ1-6,TRBD1,TRBV7-2
CASSPTIRVGTEAFF,TGTGCCAGCAGCCCCACAATCCGGGTCGGGACTGAAGCTTTCTTT,NA,TRBJ1-1,NA,TRBV3-1/TRBV3-2
CASSFRGTPYEQYF,TGTGCCAGCAGCTTCAGGGGGACCCCCTACGAGCAGTACTTC,NA,TRBJ2-7,TRBD1,TRBV5-4
CASSLPTSGGYYEQYF,TGTGCCAGCAGTTTGCCGACTAGCGGGGGATACTACGAGCAGTACTTC,NA,TRBJ2-7,TRBD2,TRBV28
CASGGGGTIYF,TGTGCCAGTGGCGGGGGAGGCACCATATATTTT,NA,TRBJ1-3,NA,TRBV9
CASSPKDIGNTIYF,TGCGCCAGCAGCCCCAAAGACATTGGAAACACCATATATTTT,NA,TRBJ1-3,NA,TRBV4-3
CASSPLAERGTGELFF,TGTGCCAGTAGTCCCCTGGCAGAGCGCGGTACCGGGGAGCTGTTTTTT,NA,TRBJ2-2,NA,TRBV19
CAWTPPRLHRETQYF,TGTGCCTGGACCCCTCCTAGACTCCATAGAGAGACCCAGTACTTC,NA,TRBJ2-5,NA,TRBV30
CASSNRDTLNNEQFF,TGTGCCAGCAGCAACCGGGACACATTAAACAATGAGCAGTTCTTC,NA,TRBJ2-1,NA,TRBV7-6
CASSLQAGYTDTQYF,TGTGCCAGCAGCTTACAAGCGGGGTACACAGATACGCAGTATTTT,NA,TRBJ2-3,TRBD2,TRBV11-3
CASAQGARNQPQHF,TGTGCCAGCGCCCAGGGGGCTCGGAATCAGCCCCAGCATTTT,NA,TRBJ1-5,TRBD1,TRBV18
CASRKGDGELFF,TGTGCCAGCAGGAAAGGGGACGGGGAGCTGTTTTTT,NA,TRBJ2-2,NA,TRBV12-3/TRBV12-4
CASRPDRGWSNQPQHF,TGTGCCAGCAGACCAGACAGGGGCTGGAGCAATCAGCCCCAGCATTTT,few,TRBJ1-5,TRBD1,TRBV6-6
CASSPLERGAYEQYF,TGTGCCAGCAGTCCCCTCGAGCGGGGGGCCTACGAGCAGTACTTC,NA,TRBJ2-7,TRBD2,TRBV7-9
CASSSLGGGASQEQYF,TGTGCCAGCAGCTCGCTGGGCGGGGGGGCCTCGCAGGAGCAGTACTTC,NA,TRBJ2-7,TRBD2,TRBV5-4
CASSQGLQQETQYF,TGCGCCAGCAGCCAAGGTTTACAGCAAGAGACCCAGTACTTC,NA,TRBJ2-5,NA,TRBV4-1
CASSQGVFEDTF,TGTGCCAGCAGCCAAGGGGTCTTTGAGGACACCTTC,NA,TRBJ1-2,NA,TRBV3-1/TRBV3-2
CASSLGAGRPYEQYF,TGTGCCAGCAGCTTAGGGGCAGGGAGGCCCTACGAGCAGTACTTC,NA,TRBJ2-7,NA,TRBV7-9
CATSLEFTQYF,TGTGCCACCAGCCTCGAGTTTACGCAGTATTTT,NA,TRBJ2-3,NA,TRBV15
CASSPRTGRSNQPQHF,TGTGCCAGCAGCCCCCGGACAGGGAGAAGCAATCAGCCCCAGCATTTT,NA,TRBJ1-5,TRBD1,TRBV7-6
CASSPPLAGHTDTQYF,TGCGCCAGCAGTCCGCCACTAGCGGGGCACACAGATACGCAGTATTTT,NA,TRBJ2-3,TRBD2,TRBV5-1
CASSPQGDTQQYF,TGTGCCAGCAGCCCGCAGGGGGATACGCAGCAGTACTTC,few,TRBJ2-7,TRBD1,TRBV6-6
CASSPLTVGSGGDEQFF,TGCGCCAGCAGCCCCCTGACCGTTGGTAGCGGGGGGGATGAGCAGTTCTTC,NA,TRBJ2-1,TRBD2,TRBV5-1
CAWGRGRNNEKLFF,TGTGCCTGGGGGAGGGGGCGGAATAATGAAAAACTGTTTTTT,NA,TRBJ1-4,TRBD1,TRBV30
CASGGGYEQYF,TGTGCCAGCGGTGGGGGGTACGAGCAGTACTTC,NA,TRBJ2-7,NA,TRBV12-3/TRBV12-4
CASSLVAGGTDTQYF,TGTGCCAGCAGCTTAGTAGCGGGGGGCACAGATACGCAGTATTTT,NA,TRBJ2-3,TRBD2,TRBV7-6
CASQGLGGEETQYF,TGTGCCAGCCAAGGGTTGGGGGGAGAAGAGACCCAGTACTTC,NA,TRBJ2-5,NA,TRBV6-6
CASSLLGQDNQPQHF,TGTGCCAGCAGCTTGTTGGGACAGGACAATCAGCCCCAGCATTTT,few,TRBJ1-5,TRBD1,TRBV5-6
CASSKAYQETQYF,TGTGCCAGCAGTAAAGCGTACCAAGAGACCCAGTACTTC,NA,TRBJ2-5,NA,TRBV5-4
CASSPDRGYGYTF,TGTGCCAGCAGCCCTGACAGGGGGTATGGCTACACCTTC,NA,TRBJ1-2,TRBD1,TRBV3-1/TRBV3-2
CASTPGGQDLYEQYF,TGTGCCAGCACCCCAGGGGGGCAAGACCTCTACGAGCAGTACTTC,NA,TRBJ2-7,NA,TRBV28
CATGLHDYEQYF,TGTGCCACGGGACTTCACGACTACGAGCAGTACTTC,NA,TRBJ2-7,NA,TRBV10-3
CASSDRVITGELFF,TGTGCCAGCAGTGACAGGGTCATCACCGGGGAGCTGTTTTTT,once,TRBJ2-2,NA,TRBV25-1
CASSPESGSGQPQHF,TGTGCCAGCTCGCCGGAGTCCGGTTCTGGTCAGCCCCAGCATTTT,NA,TRBJ1-5,NA,TRBV18
CASSSQGSYNEQFF,TGTGCCAGCAGCTCTCAGGGGTCCTACAATGAGCAGTTCTTC,few,TRBJ2-1,NA,TRBV7-2
CASSVSGFPGNTIYF,TGTGCCAGCAGTGTATCAGGTTTCCCTGGAAACACCATATATTTT,once,TRBJ1-3,NA,TRBV2
CASQGAGQPQHF,TGTGCCAGCCAGGGGGCTGGTCAGCCCCAGCATTTT,NA,TRBJ1-5,TRBD1,TRBV19
CASGPPKKTSGGASEFF,TGTGCCAGCGGTCCCCCGAAAAAGACTAGCGGGGGGGCTTCCGAGTTCTTC,NA,TRBJ2-1,TRBD2,TRBV9
CASRDRGYEQYF,TGTGCCAGCCGGGACAGGGGGTATGAGCAGTACTTC,NA,TRBJ2-7,TRBD1,TRBV2
CASKTESNQPQHF,TGTGCCAGCAAAACCGAGAGCAATCAGCCCCAGCATTTT,NA,TRBJ1-5,NA,TRBV2
CASSPTSLSGNTIYF,TGCGCCAGCAGCCCCACCTCACTCTCTGGAAACACCATATATTTT,few,TRBJ1-3,NA,TRBV5-1
CASSFTGGSGYTF,TGTGCCAGCAGTTTCACAGGGGGCAGTGGCTACACCTTC,NA,TRBJ1-2,TRBD1,TRBV6-2/TRBV6-3
CASSTPRGHEQYF,TGTGCCAGCAGTACCCCCAGGGGTCACGAGCAGTACTTC,NA,TRBJ2-7,NA,TRBV6-5
CASSLGGGTGELFF,TGCGCCAGCAGCTTGGGGGGAGGCACCGGGGAGCTGTTTTTT,few,TRBJ2-2,NA,TRBV5-1
CASSEGLSSSYEQYF,TGTGCCAGCAGCGAGGGACTGTCGAGCTCCTACGAGCAGTACTTC,NA,TRBJ2-7,NA,TRBV7-2
CASSQAGGGKETQYF,TGTGCCAGCAGCCAGGCGGGGGGCGGGAAAGAGACCCAGTACTTC,NA,TRBJ2-5,TRBD2,TRBV3-1/TRBV3-2
CASSYSDGDTGELFF,TGTGCCAGCAGTTACTCGGACGGGGACACCGGGGAGCTGTTTTTT,few,TRBJ2-2,NA,TRBV6-5